A single sample gave rise to the 28 T cell receptor beta chains below, sequenced in a study of T-cell reconstitution after alpha-beta-depleted transplantation in children. Construction of the TCRbeta library involved unique molecular identifiers. TCRdb fed the PCR reads into MiXCR, producing one record per CDR3 protein. The sample has more than 250,000 distinct CDR3 sequences; approximately 9.6% are singletons. This material consisted of PBMCs from the stem cell graft donor, taken from the stem cell graft. The receptors here all came from a human donor who donated a stem cell graft to a child with SCID.

The chain has TRBV20-1 and TRBJ2-7, with D perhaps TRBD1 (5 bases). Germline CDR1 is DFQATT and CDR2 is SNEGSKA (reference sequence). Trimming left V 0 bases short and J 0 bases short, with 12 bases between. This CDR3 has 15 amino acids. As DNA, the CDR3 is TGCAGTGCTAGAGATCGAAACAGGAGCTCCTACGAGCAGTACTTC. Encoded protein: CSARDRNRSSYEQYF.

The chain employs TRBV20-1 and TRBJ2-5; the D gene is possibly TRBD1 (5 bases). This CDR3 spans 12 amino acids. Germline V gives CDR1 DFQATT, CDR2 SNEGSKA (reference sequence). The V end was cut by 6 bases, the J end by 5 bases, with 13 bases between. DNA for the CDR3: TGCAGTGCCAGCCAGGGTTTCGAGACCCAGTACTTC. Translated: CSASQGFETQYF.

This clonotype was recorded at least ten times. This sequence joins TRBV5-1 and TRBJ2-7, with D tentatively TRBD1 or TRBD2 (5 bases each). Germline V gene sequence: CDR1 SGHRS, CDR2 YFSETQ. The germline V and J ends were trimmed by 0 bases and 2 bases, with 15 bases remaining between them. The CDR3 covers 16 residues. The CDR3 DNA sequence: TGCGCCAGCAGCTTGGCCGGGGCAGGCGTCACCTACGAGCAGTACTTC. Protein product: CASSLAGAGVTYEQYF. Looking up the rest from reference TRBV5-1 and TRBJ2-7 gives the full variable domain: KAGVTQTPRYLIKTRGQQVTLSCSPISGHRSVSWYQQTPGQGLQFLFEYFSETQRNKGNFPGRFSGRQFSNSRSEMNVSTLELGDSALYLCASSLAGAGVTYEQYFGPGTRLTVT.

The chain couples TRBV20-1 to TRBJ1-2; 7 bases are a match to TRBD1. Germline loops: CDR1 DFQATT, CDR2 SNEGSKA (reference sequence). This CDR3 region has 11 residues. Trimming took 1 base from V and 11 from J; bases not matched to a gene: 4. CDR3: CSARGTGLYTF. Written as DNA, the CDR3 is TGCAGTGCTAGAGGGACAGGCTTGTACACCTTC.

The chain uses TRBV5-6 and TRBJ2-5; possible D gene TRBD1, 6 bases. Trimming shortened V by 1 base and J by 3 bases, and 13 bases separated the two germline ends. Germline V lookup: CDR1 SGHDT, CDR2 YYEEEE. CDR3 size: 15 residues. In DNA form, the CDR3 reads TGTGCCAGCAGCTTGTTCGTGGACAGAGAAGAGACCCAGTACTTC. Its protein product is CASSLFVDREETQYF.

This clonotype was observed a handful of times. The chain uses TRBV6-1 and TRBJ1-5; 7 nucleotides line up with TRBD1. CDR3 size: 15 residues. J gave up 0 bases and V 5 bases, and 4 bases lay outside the gene matches. Germline CDR1 is MNHNS and CDR2 is SASEGT. The CDR3 DNA is TGTGCCAGCAGTCAAGGGGGCTATAGCAATCAGCCCCAGCATTTT. Its translation: CASSQGGYSNQPQHF.

V and J are TRBV7-9 and TRBJ2-5; 7 bases fit TRBD1. Germline CDR1 is SEHNR and CDR2 is FQNEAQ (reference sequence). V shed 5 bases, J shed 5 bases, and the junction held 8 bases outside the gene matches. The CDR3 loop spans 14 amino acids. CDR3 residues: CASSHGQDRETQYF. CDR3 sequence (DNA): TGTGCCAGCAGCCATGGACAGGACCGGGAGACCCAGTACTTC.

This clonotype was counted a few times. The chain has TRBV9 and TRBJ2-1, with a tentative D call TRBD2 (6 bases). With 4 bases removed from V and 6 bases from J, the gap between germline ends came to 17 bases. Per the germline V gene, CDR1 is SGDLS and CDR2 is YYNGEE. The CDR3 is 15 residues long. The CDR3 here is CASSIAVRFPNEQFF. CDR3 DNA: TGTGCCAGCAGCATAGCGGTCCGATTCCCCAATGAGCAGTTCTTC.

This clonotype appeared many times. The V and J genes are TRBV9 and TRBJ1-3; no firm D call. Looked up from germline, CDR1 is SGDLS and CDR2 is YYNGEE. Trimming shortened V by 3 bases and J by 0 bases, and 13 bases separated the two germline ends. The CDR3 loop spans 16 amino acids. The CDR3 DNA is TGTGCCAGCAGCGGCCTCGCCCAGAGCTCTGGAAACACCATATATTTT. Its protein product is CASSGLAQSSGNTIYF.

The chain joins TRBV3-1 to TRBJ1-1; D gene unclear. The germline CDR1 and CDR2 sequences are LGHDT and YNNKEL (reference sequence). The CDR3 covers 14 residues. V lost 1 base to trimming and J lost 3 bases, with 9 bases between them. CDR3 residues: CASSQALGYTEAFF. For the CDR3, the DNA is TGTGCCAGCAGCCAAGCGTTGGGTTACACTGAAGCTTTCTTT.

The chain uses TRBV12-3 or TRBV12-4 and TRBJ1-3, with TRBD1 as a possible D gene (6 bases). The V end lost 6 bases, the J end lost 2 bases, and 11 bases lay between the germline ends. The CDR3 is made up of 14 amino acids. This CDR3 is CASSRGQPGNTIYF. CDR3 nucleotides: TGTGCCAGCAGCCGTGGACAGCCTGGAAACACCATATATTTT.

This clonotype was found many times. V and J are TRBV12-3 or TRBV12-4 and TRBJ1-5, with D unresolved. The CDR3 sequence is 15 residues long. V lost 6 bases and J lost 1, with 13 bases in between. This chain's CDR3 is CASRPGHMSNQPQHF. The CDR3 DNA sequence: TGTGCCAGCAGACCCGGGCATATGAGCAATCAGCCCCAGCATTTT.

The gene calls are TRBV10-3 and TRBJ2-7; D remains unclear. Trimming shortened V by 0 bases and J by 2 bases, and 17 bases separated the two germline ends. This CDR3 spans 17 amino acids. Germline V gene lookup returns CDR1 ENHRY and CDR2 SYGVKD. In nucleotides, the CDR3 is TGTGCCATCAGTGAGTCTTCGGGCCCCGGCGCACCCTACGAGCAGTACTTC. This codes for CAISESSGPGAPYEQYF.

This clonotype was seen a handful of times. The rearrangement links TRBV24-1 to TRBJ1-5; weak D call: TRBD1 (5 bases). V shed 0 bases and J shed 8 bases, with 7 bases lying between them. The CDR3 contains 13 residues. Germline values: CDR1 KGHDR, CDR2 SFDVKD. CDR3 in DNA: TGTGCCACCAGTGATTTGCGGGGGGAGCCCCAGCATTTT. This sequence encodes CATSDLRGEPQHF.

This clonotype was picked up many times. The chain uses TRBV6-4 and TRBJ2-3; D is unclear. Germline assignment: CDR1 MRHNA and CDR2 SNTAGT. V was clipped by 2 bases and J by 0 bases, with 9 bases between them. The CDR3 length is 15 residues. The CDR3 here is CASSDGGQSTDTQYF. CDR3 bases: TGTGCCAGCAGTGACGGTGGCCAGAGCACAGATACGCAGTATTTT.

This clonotype has a handful of counts. A read error may account for a junction end that differs from germline. The rearrangement joins TRBV7-7 to TRBJ2-3, with 9 nucleotides matching TRBD2. Germline V lookup: CDR1 SSHAT, CDR2 FNYEAQ (reference sequence). The CDR3 runs 16 residues. In DNA, the CDR3 is TGTGCTAGCAGCCAGAAAGCGGGGGGAGCTGCGGATACGCAGTATTTT. It specifies CASSQKAGGAADTQYF.

The chain has TRBV12-3 or TRBV12-4 and TRBJ1-4; D may be TRBD1 (6 bases). V gave up 10 bases and J gave up 7 bases, with 19 bases separating them. This CDR3 has 14 amino acids. Here the CDR3 reads CATNRGGFGEKLFF. For the CDR3, the DNA is TGTGCCACAAACCGAGGGGGGTTTGGTGAAAAACTGTTTTTT.

This clonotype was seen only a few times. The CDR3, as DNA: TGTGCCAGCAGCTTAGACCCGGGGGCTTGGAATGAGCAGTTCTTC. Protein sequence: CASSLDPGAWNEQFF. The chain links TRBV7-2 to TRBJ2-1; either TRBD1 or TRBD2 may fit D (6 bases each). The CDR3 totals 15 residues. Germline V gene data show CDR1 as SGHTA and CDR2 as FQGNSA. The ends were cut back, 1 base at V and 7 bases at J, with 14 bases in the middle.

This clonotype was seen repeatedly, ten times or more. The chain has TRBV5-1 and TRBJ2-7; 8 bases match TRBD1. The CDR3 contains 12 residues. Losses at the gene ends were 4 bases for V and 3 bases for J; bases not matched to a gene: 0. Germline CDR1 SGHRS, CDR2 YFSETQ. Written as DNA, the CDR3 is TGCGCCAGCAGCGGGACAGGCTACGAGCAGTACTTC. It specifies CASSGTGYEQYF.

V usage is TRBV20-1 and J usage is TRBJ2-3; 7 bases are a match to TRBD1. The germline V gene encodes CDR1 DFQATT and CDR2 SNEGSKA (reference sequence). Trimming cost V 6 bases and J 0 bases; bases outside gene matches: 6. CDR3 length: 14 amino acids. CDR3 bases: TGCAGTGCCCTGGACAGGCTTAGCACAGATACGCAGTATTTT. Translated: CSALDRLSTDTQYF.

In the case of this clonotype: The junction does not match germline at one end; this may be a read error. As DNA, the CDR3 is TGTGTCAGCAGCTCCGGACAAATTCCCTCTGGGGCCAACGTCCTGACTTTC. The encoded protein is CVSSSGQIPSGANVLTF. The chain couples TRBV7-8 to TRBJ2-6; a possible D gene is TRBD1 (5 bases). Germline CDR1 is SGHVS and CDR2 is FQNEAQ. The CDR3 has 17 amino acids.

This clonotype was seen a handful of times. The chain uses TRBV20-1 and TRBJ2-3; maybe TRBD1 (5 bases). This CDR3 is 11 amino acids long. The germline CDR1 and CDR2 sequences are DFQATT and SNEGSKA (reference sequence). V was shortened by 3 bases and J by 7 bases, with 8 bases between the two germline ends. CDR3 nucleotide sequence: TGCAGTGCTAGGGGGCTGAATACGCAGTATTTT. Translating it yields CSARGLNTQYF.

The V gene is TRBV2, the J gene TRBJ2-1; 11 nucleotides line up with TRBD2. CDR3 size: 15 residues. CDR1 and CDR2 (germline): SNHLY, FYNNEI. Unmatched junction bases numbered 5, after V lost 6 bases and J lost 4 bases. The CDR3 nucleotides read TGTGCCAGCAGGGGACTAGCGGAGGTATACAATGAGCAGTTCTTC. Its protein is CASRGLAEVYNEQFF.

The chain couples TRBV20-1 to TRBJ2-7; 10 bases line up with TRBD1. Unmatched junction bases numbered 5, after V lost 0 bases and J lost 6 bases. The CDR3 covers 14 residues. Germline CDR1 reads DFQATT; CDR2 reads SNEGSKA (reference sequence). CDR3 sequence reads: CSARDQDRGREQYF. CDR3 sequence (DNA): TGCAGTGCTAGAGATCAAGACAGGGGGCGCGAGCAGTACTTC.

There are many counts of this clonotype. V is TRBV7-2 and J is TRBJ1-3; TRBD1 agrees at 7 bases. This CDR3 has 13 residues. CDR1 and CDR2 (germline): SGHTA, FQGNSA. J was trimmed by 4 bases and V by 6 bases; bases with no gene match: 3. The CDR3 loop reads CASRRDSGNTIYF. DNA for the CDR3: TGTGCCAGCAGACGGGACAGCGGAAACACCATATATTTT.

The chain uses TRBV18 and TRBJ1-3; D is possibly TRBD1 (6 bases). Germline CDR1 reads KGHSH; CDR2 reads LQKENI. V shed 3 bases and J shed 4 bases, with 10 bases lying between them. The CDR3 contains 14 residues. CDR3 amino acids: CASSPGQTGNTIYF. The DNA of the CDR3 is TGTGCCAGCTCACCGGGACAAACAGGAAACACCATATATTTT.

The chain joins TRBV7-2 to TRBJ1-6; D not certain. The V end lost 1 base, the J end lost 4 bases, and 8 bases lay between the germline ends. Germline V gene data show CDR1 as SGHTA and CDR2 as FQGNSA. This CDR3 is built from 15 residues. The CDR3 bases are TGTGCCAGCAGCTTAGTCGACTATTATAATTCACCCCTCCACTTT. Translating gives CASSLVDYYNSPLHF.

V gene TRBV5-6 combines with J gene TRBJ2-3; TRBD2 might be the D (6 bases). Trimming shortened V by 1 base and J by 0 bases, and 9 bases separated the two germline ends. This CDR3 has 15 residues. Germline assignment: CDR1 SGHDT and CDR2 YYEEEE. CDR3 amino acids: CASSLRDFSTDTQYF. For the CDR3, the DNA is TGTGCCAGCAGCTTGAGGGACTTTAGCACAGATACGCAGTATTTT.